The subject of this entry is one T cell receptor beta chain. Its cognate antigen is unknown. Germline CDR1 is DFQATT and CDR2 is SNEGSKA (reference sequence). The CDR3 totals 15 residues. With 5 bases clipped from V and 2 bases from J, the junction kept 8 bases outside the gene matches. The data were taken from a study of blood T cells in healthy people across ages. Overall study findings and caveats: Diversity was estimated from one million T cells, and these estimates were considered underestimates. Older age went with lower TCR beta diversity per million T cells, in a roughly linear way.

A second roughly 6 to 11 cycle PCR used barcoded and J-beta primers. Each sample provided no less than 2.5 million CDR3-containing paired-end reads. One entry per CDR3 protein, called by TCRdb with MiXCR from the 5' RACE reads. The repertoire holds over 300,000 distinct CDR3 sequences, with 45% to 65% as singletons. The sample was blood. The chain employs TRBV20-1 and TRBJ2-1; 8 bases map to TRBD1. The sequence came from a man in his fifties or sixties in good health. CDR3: CSASPGTGTYNEQFF. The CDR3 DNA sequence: TGCAGTGCTTCTCCCGGGACAGGTACCTACAATGAGCAGTTCTTC.